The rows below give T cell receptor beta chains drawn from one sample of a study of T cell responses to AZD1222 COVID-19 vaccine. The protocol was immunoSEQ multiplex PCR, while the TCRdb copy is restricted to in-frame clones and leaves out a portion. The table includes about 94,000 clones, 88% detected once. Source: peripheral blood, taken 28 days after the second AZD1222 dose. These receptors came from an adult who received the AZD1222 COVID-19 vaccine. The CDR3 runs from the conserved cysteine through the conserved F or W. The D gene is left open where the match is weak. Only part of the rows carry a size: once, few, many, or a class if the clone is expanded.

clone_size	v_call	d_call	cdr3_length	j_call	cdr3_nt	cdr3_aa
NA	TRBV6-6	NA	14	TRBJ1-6	TGTGCCAGCAACACGCAGGGTGTGAATTCACCCCTCCACTTT	CASNTQGVNSPLHF
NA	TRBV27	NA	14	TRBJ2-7	TGTGCCAGCAGTCTCTCCACCAGGGGGGACGAGCAGTACTTC	CASSLSTRGDEQYF
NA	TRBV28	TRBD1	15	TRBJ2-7	TGTGCCAGCACAACCCCGCGGGACAGGGTAGAGGAGCAGTACTTC	CASTTPRDRVEEQYF
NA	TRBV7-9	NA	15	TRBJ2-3	TGTGCCAGCAGCTTAGCGACTGGGGGGCCAGATACGCAGTATTTT	CASSLATGGPDTQYF
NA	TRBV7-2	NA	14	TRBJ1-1	TGTGCCAGCAGCCTATACGGGAGTGACACTGAAGCTTTCTTT	CASSLYGSDTEAFF
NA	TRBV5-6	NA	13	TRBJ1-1	TGTGCCAGCAGCCAGAAAGGGGTAGATGAAGCTTTCTTT	CASSQKGVDEAFF
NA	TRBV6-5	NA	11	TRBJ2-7	TGTGCCAGCAGTCGACAGAATGAGCAGTACTTC	CASSRQNEQYF
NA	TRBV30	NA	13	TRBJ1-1	TGTGCCTGGAGTGTTGGGGGAGTGACTGAAGCTTTCTTT	CAWSVGGVTEAFF
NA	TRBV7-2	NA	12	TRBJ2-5	TGTGCCAGCAGCTTATCGGGGGAGACCCAGTACTTC	CASSLSGETQYF
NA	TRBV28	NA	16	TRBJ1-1	TGTGCCAGCAGTTTCCCCAGGGGCATAAAAGACACTGAAGCTTTCTTT	CASSFPRGIKDTEAFF
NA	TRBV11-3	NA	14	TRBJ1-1	TGTGCCAGCAGCCCCCGGGACGGAAACACTGAAGCTTTCTTT	CASSPRDGNTEAFF
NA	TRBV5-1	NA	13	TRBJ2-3	TGCGCCAGCAGCTTCGATTGGTCGGATACGCAGTATTTT	CASSFDWSDTQYF
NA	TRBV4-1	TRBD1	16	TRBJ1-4	TGCGCCAGCAGCCAAGATGTAGGGACCACAGGGGGAAAACTGTTTTTT	CASSQDVGTTGGKLFF
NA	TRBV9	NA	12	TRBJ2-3	TGTGCCAGCAGCGGGGACACAGATACGCAGTATTTT	CASSGDTDTQYF
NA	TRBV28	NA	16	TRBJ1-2	TGTGCCAGCAGTACACCTGGGTCGGGGTCCCGCTATGGCTACACCTTC	CASSTPGSGSRYGYTF
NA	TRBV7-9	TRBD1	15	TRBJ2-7	TGTGCCAGCAGCATTACCACGGACAGGGGCGACGAGCAGTACTTC	CASSITTDRGDEQYF
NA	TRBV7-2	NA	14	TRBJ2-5	TGTGCCAGCAGCTTAATGGCAGGGAGGGAGACCCAGTACTTC	CASSLMAGRETQYF
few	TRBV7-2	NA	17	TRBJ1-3	TGTGCCAGCTCGATGAGGAGGCGGACCAGCTCTGGAAACACCATATATTTT	CASSMRRRTSSGNTIYF
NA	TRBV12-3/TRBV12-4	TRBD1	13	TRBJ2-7	TGTGCCAGCAGCCTCACCGAGGGACAGCCTCGGTACTTC	CASSLTEGQPRYF
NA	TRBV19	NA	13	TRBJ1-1	TGTGCCAGTAGGTACAGCCTAAACACTGAAGCTTTCTTT	CASRYSLNTEAFF
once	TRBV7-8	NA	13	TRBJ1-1	TGTGCCAGCAGCTTGATGGGGAACACTGAAGCTTTCTTT	CASSLMGNTEAFF
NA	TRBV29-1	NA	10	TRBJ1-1	TGCAGCGTTGTGAACACTGAAGCTTTCTTT	CSVVNTEAFF
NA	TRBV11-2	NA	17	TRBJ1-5	TGTGCCAGCAGCACCTCAAGCAATTTGGGGCTCGGGCAGCCCCAGCATTTT	CASSTSSNLGLGQPQHF
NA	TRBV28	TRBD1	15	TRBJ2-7	TGTGCCAGCAGTTTACCAGGGGGCGGCTCCTACGAGCAGTACTTC	CASSLPGGGSYEQYF
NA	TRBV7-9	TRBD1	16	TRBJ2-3	TGTGCCAGCAGTCCAGCGGGGACAGGGGCCGTAGATACGCAGTATTTT	CASSPAGTGAVDTQYF
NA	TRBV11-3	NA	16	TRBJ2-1	TGTGCCAGCAGCTCCTTTAGGGGGGGGTATGACAATGAGCAGTTCTTC	CASSSFRGGYDNEQFF